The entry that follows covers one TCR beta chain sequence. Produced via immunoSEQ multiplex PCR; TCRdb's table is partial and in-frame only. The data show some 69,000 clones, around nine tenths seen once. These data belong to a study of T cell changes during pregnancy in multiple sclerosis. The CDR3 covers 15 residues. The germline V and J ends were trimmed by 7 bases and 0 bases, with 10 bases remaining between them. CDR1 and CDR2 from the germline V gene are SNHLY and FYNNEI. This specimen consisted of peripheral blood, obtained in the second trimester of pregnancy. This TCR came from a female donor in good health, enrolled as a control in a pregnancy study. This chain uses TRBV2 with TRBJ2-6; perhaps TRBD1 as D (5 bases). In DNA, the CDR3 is TGTGCCAGCACTGGGGCCCTCTCTGGGGCCAACGTCCTGACTTTC. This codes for CASTGALSGANVLTF.